Listed below are T cell receptor beta chains from one sample, sequenced in a study of T-cell reconstitution after alpha-beta-depleted transplantation in children. TCRdb used MiXCR to reprocess the PCR reads, holding one entry per CDR3 protein. Altogether under 250,000 distinct CDR3 sequences are present, around 7% being singletons, with the ten largest covering 5.5% to 6.5%. The sequenced sample was PBMCs, obtained before TCRalphabeta/CD19-depleted stem cell transplant. These receptors all stem from a boy aged 2 to 10 with acute lymphoblastic leukemia, due to receive a stem cell transplant. CDR3s leave out the opening cysteine and the closing phenylalanine or tryptophan. Fields, in order: V gene, CDR3 protein.

v_call: TRBV28; cdr3_aa: ASSLVLRETQY
v_call: TRBV12-3/TRBV12-4; cdr3_aa: ASSLLETSGRWETQY
v_call: TRBV28; cdr3_aa: ASSLWAVGGNQPQH
v_call: TRBV2; cdr3_aa: ASTGLSANTGELF
v_call: TRBV2; cdr3_aa: ASRSRGETQY
v_call: TRBV5-1; cdr3_aa: ASNLESSGRQTQY
v_call: TRBV5-1; cdr3_aa: ASSLSPQGFNTEAF
v_call: TRBV29-1; cdr3_aa: SVLRANTEAF
v_call: TRBV20-1; cdr3_aa: SAQLLSGTSTNEQF
v_call: TRBV7-2; cdr3_aa: ASSSTSGRPDTQY
v_call: TRBV21-1; cdr3_aa: ASSKGGRPNTEAF
v_call: TRBV28; cdr3_aa: ASSSWTVNTGELF
v_call: TRBV15; cdr3_aa: ATSRDPGLDGNTIY
v_call: TRBV7-2; cdr3_aa: ASSPRDRGSLTGELF
v_call: TRBV28; cdr3_aa: ASSFGPAASGTLGTQY